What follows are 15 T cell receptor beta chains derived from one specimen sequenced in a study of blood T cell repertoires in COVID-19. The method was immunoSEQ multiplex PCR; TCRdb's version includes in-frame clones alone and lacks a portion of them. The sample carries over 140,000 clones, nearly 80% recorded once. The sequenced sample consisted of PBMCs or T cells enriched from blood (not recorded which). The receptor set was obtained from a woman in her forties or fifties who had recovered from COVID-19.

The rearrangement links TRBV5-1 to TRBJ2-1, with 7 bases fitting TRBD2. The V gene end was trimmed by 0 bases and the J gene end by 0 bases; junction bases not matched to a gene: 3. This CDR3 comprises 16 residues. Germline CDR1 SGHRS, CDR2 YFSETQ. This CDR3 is CASSLDLAASYNEQFF. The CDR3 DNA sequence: TGCGCCAGCAGCTTGGATCTAGCGGCCTCCTACAATGAGCAGTTCTTC. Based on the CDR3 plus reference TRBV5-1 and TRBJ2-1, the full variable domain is KAGVTQTPRYLIKTRGQQVTLSCSPISGHRSVSWYQQTPGQGLQFLFEYFSETQRNKGNFPGRFSGRQFSNSRSEMNVSTLELGDSALYLCASSLDLAASYNEQFFGPGTRLTVL.

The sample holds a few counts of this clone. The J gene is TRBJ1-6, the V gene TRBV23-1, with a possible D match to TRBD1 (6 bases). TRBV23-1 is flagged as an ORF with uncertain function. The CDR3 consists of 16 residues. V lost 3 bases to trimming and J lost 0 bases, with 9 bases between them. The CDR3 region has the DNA TGCGCCAGCAGTCAGGGGGCGAGCTCCTATAATTCACCCCTCCACTTT. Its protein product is CASSQGASSYNSPLHF.

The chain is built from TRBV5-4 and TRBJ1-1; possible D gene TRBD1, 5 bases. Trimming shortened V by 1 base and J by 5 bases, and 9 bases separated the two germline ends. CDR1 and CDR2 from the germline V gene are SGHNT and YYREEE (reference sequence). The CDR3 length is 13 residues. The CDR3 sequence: CASSLTGLTEAFF. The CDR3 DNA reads TGTGCCAGCAGCTTGACAGGTCTTACTGAAGCTTTCTTT.

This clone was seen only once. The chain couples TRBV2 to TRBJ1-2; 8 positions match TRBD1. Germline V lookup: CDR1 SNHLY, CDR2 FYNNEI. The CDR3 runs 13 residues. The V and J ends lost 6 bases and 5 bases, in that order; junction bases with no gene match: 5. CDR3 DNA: TGTGCCAGCAGCCCCGGGACAGGATATGGCTACACCTTC. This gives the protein CASSPGTGYGYTF.

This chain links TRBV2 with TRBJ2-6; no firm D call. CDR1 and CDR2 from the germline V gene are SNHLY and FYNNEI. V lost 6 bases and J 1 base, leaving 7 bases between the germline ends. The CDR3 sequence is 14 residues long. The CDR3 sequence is CASREISGANVLTF. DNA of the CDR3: TGTGCCAGCAGGGAGATATCTGGGGCCAACGTCCTGACTTTC.

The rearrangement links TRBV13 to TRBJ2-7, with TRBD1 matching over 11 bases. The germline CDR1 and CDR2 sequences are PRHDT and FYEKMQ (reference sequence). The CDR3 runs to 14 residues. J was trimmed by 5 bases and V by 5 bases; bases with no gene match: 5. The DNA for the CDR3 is TGTGCCAGCAGCCCCCGGACAGGGGGCCACGAGCAGTACTTC. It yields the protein CASSPRTGGHEQYF.

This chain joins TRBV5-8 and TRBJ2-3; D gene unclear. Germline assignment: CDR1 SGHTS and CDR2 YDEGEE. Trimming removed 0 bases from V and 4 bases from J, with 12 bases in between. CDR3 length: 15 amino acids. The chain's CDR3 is CASSLESSAADTQYF. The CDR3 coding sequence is TGTGCCAGCAGCTTGGAGTCCAGCGCCGCAGATACGCAGTATTTT. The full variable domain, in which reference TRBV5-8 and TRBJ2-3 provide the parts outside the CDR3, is EAGVTQSPTHLIKTRGQQATLRCSPISGHTSVYWYQQALGLGLQFLLWYDEGEERNRGNFPPRFSGRQFPNYSSELNVNALELEDSALYLCASSLESSAADTQYFGPGTRLTVL.

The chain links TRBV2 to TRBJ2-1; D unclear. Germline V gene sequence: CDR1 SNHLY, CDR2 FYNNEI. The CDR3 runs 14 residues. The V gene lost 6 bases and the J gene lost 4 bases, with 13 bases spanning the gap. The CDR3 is CASRAVLAYNEQFF. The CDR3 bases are TGTGCCAGCAGGGCCGTCCTCGCTTACAATGAGCAGTTCTTC.

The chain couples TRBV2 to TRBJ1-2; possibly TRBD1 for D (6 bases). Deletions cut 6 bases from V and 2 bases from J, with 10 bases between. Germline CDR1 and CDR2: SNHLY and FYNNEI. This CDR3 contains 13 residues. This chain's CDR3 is CASRNRANYGYTF. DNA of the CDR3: TGTGCCAGCAGAAACAGGGCAAACTATGGCTACACCTTC.

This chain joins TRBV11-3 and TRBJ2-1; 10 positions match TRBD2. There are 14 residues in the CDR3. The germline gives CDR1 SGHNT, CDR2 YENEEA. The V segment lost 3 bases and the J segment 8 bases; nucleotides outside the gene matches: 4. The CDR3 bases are TGTGCCAGCAGCTTTAGCGGGGGGCAGGATGAGCAGTTCTTC. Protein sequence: CASSFSGGQDEQFF.

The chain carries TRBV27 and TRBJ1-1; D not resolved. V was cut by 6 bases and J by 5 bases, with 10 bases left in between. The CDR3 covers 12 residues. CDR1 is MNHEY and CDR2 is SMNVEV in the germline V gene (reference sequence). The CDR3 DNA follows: TGTGCCAGCAGCTATGGAGGTACTGAAGCTTTCTTT. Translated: CASSYGGTEAFF.

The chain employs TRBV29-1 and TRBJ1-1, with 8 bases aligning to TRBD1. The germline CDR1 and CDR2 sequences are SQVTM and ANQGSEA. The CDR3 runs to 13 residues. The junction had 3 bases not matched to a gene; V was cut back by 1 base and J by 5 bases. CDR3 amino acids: CSVEGTGRTEAFF. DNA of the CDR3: TGCAGCGTTGAAGGGACAGGGAGAACTGAAGCTTTCTTT.

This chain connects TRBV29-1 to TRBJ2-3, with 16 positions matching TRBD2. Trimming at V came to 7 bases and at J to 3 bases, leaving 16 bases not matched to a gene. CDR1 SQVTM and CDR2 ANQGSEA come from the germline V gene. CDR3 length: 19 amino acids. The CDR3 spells CSGGKGLAGGLAGTDTQYF. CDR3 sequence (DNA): TGCAGCGGGGGAAAGGGACTAGCGGGAGGGCTAGCCGGAACAGATACGCAGTATTTT.

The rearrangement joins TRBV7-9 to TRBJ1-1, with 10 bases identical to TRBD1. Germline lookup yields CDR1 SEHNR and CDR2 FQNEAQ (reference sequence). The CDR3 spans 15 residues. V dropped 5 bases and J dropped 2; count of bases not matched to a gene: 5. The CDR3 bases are TGTGCCAGCAGCCCGACAGGGGGCACAAACACTGAAGCTTTCTTT. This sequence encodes CASSPTGGTNTEAFF.

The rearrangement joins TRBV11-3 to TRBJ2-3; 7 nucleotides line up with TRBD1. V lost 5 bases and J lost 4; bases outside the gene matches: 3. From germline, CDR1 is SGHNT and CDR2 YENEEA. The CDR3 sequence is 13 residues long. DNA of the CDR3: TGTGCCAGCAGCCCCCAGGGGGCAGATACGCAGTATTTT. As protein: CASSPQGADTQYF.